This T cell receptor (beta chain) was recorded in a study of T cell repertoires in cytomegalovirus infection. Study-wide context: From public TCR beta signatures came an indication of both CMV infection and matching HLA type. Whole-study findings and limits: Individuals carrying CMV plus the relevant HLA were identified by cumulative frequency of public TCR beta families. In two of eight donors, the top clonotype was HLA-C-restricted CMV-specific.

Germline V gene lookup returns CDR1 SGHTA and CDR2 FQGNSA. V gave up 3 bases and J gave up 0 bases, with 15 bases separating them. The CDR3 has 17 amino acids. This clonotype appeared many times. Its matching antigen is unknown. TCRdb reprocessed the reads via MiXCR and lists one record per CDR3 protein. The sample shows around 120,000 distinct CDR3 sequences, 20% to 30% of them seen only once. The V gene is TRBV7-2, the J gene TRBJ2-1; possible D gene TRBD2, 6 bases. This receptor was identified in a human donor in good health (CMV status not recorded). Some clones in this sample may be carry-over from other donors' samples. Sequences were obtained from PBMCs, sequenced either directly or after in vitro stimulation (not recorded which). CDR3 amino acids: CASSFRRGESSYNEQFF. The CDR3 DNA follows: TGTGCCAGCAGCTTTCGGCGGGGAGAGAGCTCCTACAATGAGCAGTTCTTC.